Listed below are T cell receptor beta chains from one sample, sequenced in a study of CD8 T cells in ankylosing spondylitis. Via MiXCR, TCRdb re-called the 5' RACE reads, giving one row per CDR3 protein. The data show some 140,000 distinct CDR3 sequences, roughly 7.7% seen once. Sequencing was carried out using synovial fluid, either unsorted or a sorted T cell fraction (not recorded which). The receptors were sampled from a male donor with ankylosing spondylitis. Both conserved end residues are part of each CDR3. D genes are given only for firm matches. For some rows the clone size is stated as once, few or many, or as a class when expanded; others skip it.

clone size	V gene	D gene	J gene	CDR3 DNA	CDR3 protein
-	TRBV28	TRBD1	TRBJ1-6	TGTGCCAGCAGTTCAACAGGGGTCGGGGATTCACCCCTCCACTTT	CASSSTGVGDSPLHF
-	TRBV2	TRBD1	TRBJ2-7	TGTGCCAGCAGCAGACAGGGCTCGAACGAGCAGTACTTC	CASSRQGSNEQYF
many	TRBV20-1	-	TRBJ2-7	TGCAGTGCCTCAAGACAGGAAACCTACGAGCAGTACTTC	CSASRQETYEQYF
-	TRBV7-2	-	TRBJ2-7	TGTGCCAGCAGCCGAGGGATTACCTCCTACGAGCAGTACTTC	CASSRGITSYEQYF
-	TRBV7-7	-	TRBJ2-3	TGTGCTAGCAGCCAAACCCGGGATAGCACAGATACGCAGTATTTT	CASSQTRDSTDTQYF
many	TRBV2	TRBD2	TRBJ2-7	TGTGCCAGCAGAGCCCTAGGGACTAGCGCATACTACGAGCAGTACTTC	CASRALGTSAYYEQYF
-	TRBV18	-	TRBJ1-1	TGTGCCAGCTCACCACGGGGCGTCAGCTTGAACACTGAAGCTTTCTTT	CASSPRGVSLNTEAFF
few	TRBV5-1	TRBD2	TRBJ2-7	TGCGCCAGCAGCTTAGGGACTAAGTCCTACGAGCAGTACTTC	CASSLGTKSYEQYF
few	TRBV30	TRBD1	TRBJ1-1	TGTGCCTGGAACAGGGGTTCGAACACTGAAGCTTTCTTT	CAWNRGSNTEAFF
-	TRBV2	TRBD2	TRBJ2-1	TGTGCCAGCGGGAGTCTCGCGGGGGGTCTCGACAATGAGCAGTTCTTC	CASGSLAGGLDNEQFF
many	TRBV5-8	TRBD2	TRBJ2-1	TGTGCCAGCAGCTTGGTAACTAGCGGGGGATACAATGAGCAGTTCTTC	CASSLVTSGGYNEQFF
many	TRBV4-3	-	TRBJ1-2	TGCGCCAGCAGCCAGATGCCCGGGGGGGGTGGCGGCTACACCTTC	CASSQMPGGGGGYTF
-	TRBV28	-	TRBJ2-3	TGTGCCAGCACCCTCCCGGGACACTTCACAGATACGCAGTATTTT	CASTLPGHFTDTQYF
many	TRBV5-1	-	TRBJ1-1	TGCGCCAGCAGCTTGAGGGCGGGAACTGAAGCTTTCTTT	CASSLRAGTEAFF
many	TRBV20-1	-	TRBJ1-5	TGCAGTGCGCGACAAGCTTTTCAGCCCCAGCATTTT	CSARQAFQPQHF
-	TRBV5-1	TRBD2	TRBJ2-5	TGCGCCAGCAGCAAGACCGGGACTAGGGAAGAGACCCAGTACTTC	CASSKTGTREETQYF
many	TRBV3-1	TRBD2	TRBJ2-1	TGTGCCAGCAGCCACAGCGGGGCCAATGAGCAGTTCTTC	CASSHSGANEQFF
-	TRBV30	TRBD2	TRBJ2-7	TGTGCCTGGAGCGGGGGGGGCTACGAGCAGTACTTC	CAWSGGGYEQYF
many	TRBV27	-	TRBJ2-5	TGTGCCAGCAGTCCCCGGAGTCAGGGAATCCAAGAGACCCAGTACTTC	CASSPRSQGIQETQYF
many	TRBV20-1	-	TRBJ1-5	TGCAGTGCCACTAACGGACCAAATCAGCCCCAGCATTTT	CSATNGPNQPQHF
-	TRBV20-1	-	TRBJ1-4	TGCAGTGCCTTACGGGGTGAAAAACTGTTTTTT	CSALRGEKLFF
many	TRBV12-3/TRBV12-4	TRBD1	TRBJ1-5	TGTGCCAGCAGTACAGGGGGCGCAGGACAGCCCCAGCATTTT	CASSTGGAGQPQHF
few	TRBV7-2	TRBD1	TRBJ1-5	TGTGCCAGCAGCGCAATAGGACAGGTGGGGAGACAGCCCCAGCATTTT	CASSAIGQVGRQPQHF